The TCR beta chain described here comes from a study of regulatory T cells in long-lasting Graves disease. Study results and limitations: There were preferences for TRBV28, TRBJ1-2 and TRBJ2-5 in persistent disease.

Through Arm-PCR of CDR3 regions and iRepertoire HTBI primers, TCR beta libraries were built. TCRdb processed the multiplex PCR reads anew with MiXCR; each CDR3 protein has one entry. The sample records about 470,000 distinct CDR3 sequences, around 20% being singletons. Trimming cost V 0 bases and J 4 bases, with 12 bases left between them. Germline CDR1 reads KGHDR; CDR2 reads SFDVKD. CDR3 length equals 16 residues. In regard to this clonotype: The antigen remains undetermined.

The time point was: persistent/refractory GD, antithyroid drugs over 5 years with positive TRAb. The TCR library used RNA extracted from PBMCs. Patients hailed from an endocrinology department in Xi'an, China. The receptor was isolated from a female donor with Graves disease. The chain couples TRBV24-1 to TRBJ1-5; a possible D gene is TRBD1 (5 bases). The sequences come from peripheral blood mononuclear cells (PBMCs), collected when the disease was refractory, from a patient treated with antithyroid drugs. The CDR3 reads CATSDLQGERNQPQHF. The CDR3 DNA reads TGTGCCACCAGTGATTTGCAAGGGGAAAGAAATCAGCCCCAGCATTTT.